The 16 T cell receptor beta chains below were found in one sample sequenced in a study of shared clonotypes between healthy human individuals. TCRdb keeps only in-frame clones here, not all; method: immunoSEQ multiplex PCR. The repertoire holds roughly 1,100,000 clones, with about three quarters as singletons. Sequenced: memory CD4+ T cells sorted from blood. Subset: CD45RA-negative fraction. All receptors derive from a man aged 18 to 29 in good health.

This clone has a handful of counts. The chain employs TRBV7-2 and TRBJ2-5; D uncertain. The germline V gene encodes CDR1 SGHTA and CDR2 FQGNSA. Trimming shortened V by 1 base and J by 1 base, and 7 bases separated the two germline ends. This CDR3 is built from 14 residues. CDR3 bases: TGTGCCAGCAGCTTAGTTGGCAGCCAAGAGACCCAGTACTTC. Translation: CASSLVGSQETQYF.

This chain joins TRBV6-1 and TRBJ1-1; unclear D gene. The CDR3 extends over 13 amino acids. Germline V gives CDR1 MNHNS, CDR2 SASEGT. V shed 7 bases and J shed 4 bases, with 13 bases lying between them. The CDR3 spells CASTRMRSTEAFF. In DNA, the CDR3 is TGTGCCAGCACCCGAATGCGGAGCACTGAAGCTTTCTTT.

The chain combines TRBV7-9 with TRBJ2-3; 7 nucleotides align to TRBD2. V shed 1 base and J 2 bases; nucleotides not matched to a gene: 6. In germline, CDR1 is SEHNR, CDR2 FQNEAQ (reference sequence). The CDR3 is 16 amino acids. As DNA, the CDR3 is TGTGCCAGCAGCTTAGATCTGGGGGGGGACACAGATACGCAGTATTTT. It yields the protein CASSLDLGGDTDTQYF.

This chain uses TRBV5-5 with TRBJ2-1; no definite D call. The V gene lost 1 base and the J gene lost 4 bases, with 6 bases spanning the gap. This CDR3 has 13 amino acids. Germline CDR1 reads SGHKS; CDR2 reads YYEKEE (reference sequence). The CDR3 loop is CASSLRSYNEQFF. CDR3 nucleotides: TGTGCCAGCAGCTTGAGGTCTTACAATGAGCAGTTCTTC.

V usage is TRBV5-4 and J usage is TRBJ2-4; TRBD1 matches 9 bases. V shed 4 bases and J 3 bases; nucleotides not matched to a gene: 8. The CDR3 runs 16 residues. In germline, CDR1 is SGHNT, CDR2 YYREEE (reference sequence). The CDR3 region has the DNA TGTGCCAGCAGCGCTGGGACAGGGAAGGGCAAAAACATTCAGTACTTC. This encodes CASSAGTGKGKNIQYF.

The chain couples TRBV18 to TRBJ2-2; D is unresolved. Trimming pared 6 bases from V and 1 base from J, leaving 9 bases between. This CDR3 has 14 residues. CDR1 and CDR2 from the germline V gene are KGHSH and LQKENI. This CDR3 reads CASSAVQNTGELFF. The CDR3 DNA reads TGTGCCAGCTCGGCGGTACAGAACACCGGGGAGCTGTTTTTT.

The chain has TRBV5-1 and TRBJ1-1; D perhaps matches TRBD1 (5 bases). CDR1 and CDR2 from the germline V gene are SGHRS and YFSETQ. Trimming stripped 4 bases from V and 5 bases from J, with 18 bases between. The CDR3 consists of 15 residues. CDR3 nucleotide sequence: TGCGCCAGCAGCGCTACGCGGGGGTCGGGGACTGAAGCTTTCTTT. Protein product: CASSATRGSGTEAFF.

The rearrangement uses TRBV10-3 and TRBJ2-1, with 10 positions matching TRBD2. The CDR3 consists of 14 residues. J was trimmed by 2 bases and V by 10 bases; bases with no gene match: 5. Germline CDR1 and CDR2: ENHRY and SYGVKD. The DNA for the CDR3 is TGTGCCACTGCGAGCGGGGGGGCCTACAATGAGCAGTTCTTC. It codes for CATASGGAYNEQFF.

The CDR3 bases are TGTCCTTTTAGAAAGACAGAGACCTACGAGCAGTACTTC. Its translation: CPFRKTETYEQYF. The V call is TRBV5-3, the J call TRBJ2-7, with a weak D call TRBD1 (5 bases). TRBV5-3 is identified as an open reading frame with a role that is uncertain. CDR3 length: 13 residues.

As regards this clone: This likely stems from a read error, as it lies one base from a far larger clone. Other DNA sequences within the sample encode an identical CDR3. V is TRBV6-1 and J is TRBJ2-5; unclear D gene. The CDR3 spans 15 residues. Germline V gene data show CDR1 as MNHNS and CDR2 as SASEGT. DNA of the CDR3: TGTGCCAGCAGTGCGGGCAGTTCGTACCAGGAGACCCAGTACTTC. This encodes CASSAGSSYQETQYF.

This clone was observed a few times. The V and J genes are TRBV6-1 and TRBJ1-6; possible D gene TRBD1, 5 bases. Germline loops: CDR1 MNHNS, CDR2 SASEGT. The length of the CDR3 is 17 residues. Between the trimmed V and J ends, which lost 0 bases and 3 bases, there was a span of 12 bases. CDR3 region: CASSEALMGGYNSPLHF. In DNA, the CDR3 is TGTGCCAGCAGTGAAGCGCTTATGGGGGGCTATAATTCACCCCTCCACTTT.

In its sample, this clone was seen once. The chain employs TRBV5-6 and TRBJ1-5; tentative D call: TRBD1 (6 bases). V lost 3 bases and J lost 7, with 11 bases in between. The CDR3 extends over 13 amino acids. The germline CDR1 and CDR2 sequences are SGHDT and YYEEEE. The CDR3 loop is CASSWGAGQPQHF. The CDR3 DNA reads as TGTGCCAGCAGCTGGGGGGCGGGGCAGCCCCAGCATTTT.

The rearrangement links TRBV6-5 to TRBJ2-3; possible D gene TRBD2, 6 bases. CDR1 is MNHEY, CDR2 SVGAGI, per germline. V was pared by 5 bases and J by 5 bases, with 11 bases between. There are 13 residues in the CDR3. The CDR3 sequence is CASSQVGGDTQYF. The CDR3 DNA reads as TGTGCCAGCAGTCAGGTGGGGGGAGATACGCAGTATTTT.

The CDR3 DNA reads as TGTGCCAGTAGTATATTGGGCAACACCATATATTTT. Protein product: CASSILGNTIYF. The chain has TRBV19 and TRBJ1-3; D gene ambiguous. The CDR3 spans 12 residues. The germline V gene encodes CDR1 LNHDA and CDR2 SQIVND (reference sequence). Trimming took 2 bases from V and 7 from J, leaving 6 bases between them.

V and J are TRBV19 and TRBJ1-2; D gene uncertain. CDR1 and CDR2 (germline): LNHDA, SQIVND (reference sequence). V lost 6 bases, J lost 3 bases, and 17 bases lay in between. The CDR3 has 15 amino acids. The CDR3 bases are TGTGCCAGTAGGATCGATTCGGGCAGAGACTATGGCTACACCTTC. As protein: CASRIDSGRDYGYTF.

This CDR3 reads CASSLAGAGWSMGEQYF. The CDR3, as DNA: TGCGCCAGCAGCTTGGCCGGGGCAGGGTGGTCGATGGGCGAGCAGTACTTC. The V call is TRBV5-1, the J call TRBJ2-7, with D perhaps assigned TRBD1 or TRBD2 (5 bases each). The V end lost 0 bases, the J end lost 6 bases, and 22 bases lay between the germline ends. This CDR3 contains 17 residues. In germline, CDR1 is SGHRS, CDR2 YFSETQ.